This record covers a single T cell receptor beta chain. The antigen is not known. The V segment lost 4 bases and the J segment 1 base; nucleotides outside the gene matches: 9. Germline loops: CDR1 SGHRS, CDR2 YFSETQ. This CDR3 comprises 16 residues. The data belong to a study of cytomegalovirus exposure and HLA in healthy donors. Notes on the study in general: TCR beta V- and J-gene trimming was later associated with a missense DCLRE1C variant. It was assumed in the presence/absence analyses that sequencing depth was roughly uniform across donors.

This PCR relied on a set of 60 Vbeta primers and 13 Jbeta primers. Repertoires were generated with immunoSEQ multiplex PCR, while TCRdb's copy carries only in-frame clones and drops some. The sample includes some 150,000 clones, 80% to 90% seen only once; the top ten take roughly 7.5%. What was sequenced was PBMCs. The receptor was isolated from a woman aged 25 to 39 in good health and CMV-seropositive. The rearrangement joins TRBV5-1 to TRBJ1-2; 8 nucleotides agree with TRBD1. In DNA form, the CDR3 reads TGCGCCAGCAGCGTTTACCAGGGGGCGGGTAACTATGGCTACACCTTC. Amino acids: CASSVYQGAGNYGYTF.